This T cell receptor (beta chain) was captured in a study of T cell repertoires in cytomegalovirus infection. Study background: CMV infection together with matching HLA type was indicated by public TCR beta signatures. Study-wide findings and caveats: CMV carriers with the relevant HLA were identified by cumulative public TCR beta family frequency. CMV-specific TCR beta clonotypes restricted by HLA-C were the ones dominating the ex vivo response.

Worth noting for this clonotype: The antigen is not known.

CDR3 length: 13 residues. Trimming left V 6 bases short and J 8 bases short, with 14 bases between. Germline CDR1 MRHNA, CDR2 SNTAGT. MiXCR was run by TCRdb on the reads, yielding one entry per CDR3 protein. Here the sample spans nearly 650,000 distinct CDR3 sequences, around 24% being singletons. This sequence was found in a human donor in good health (CMV status not recorded). Some clones in this sample may be carry-over from other donors' samples. V and J are TRBV6-4 and TRBJ2-1, with D possibly matching TRBD1 (5 bases). Specimen: CD8+ T cells from PBMCs. CDR3 region: CASSAVDSDEQFF. The CDR3 nucleotides are TGTGCCAGCAGCGCCGTCGACAGCGATGAGCAGTTCTTC.